Following are 24 T cell receptor beta chains from one sample sequenced in a study of shared clonotypes between healthy human individuals. Naive CD8 cells were CD45RO-negative, positively selected for CCR7, excluding terminally differentiated effector memory CD45RA+ cells. Clones were sequenced by immunoSEQ multiplex PCR, and TCRdb holds only the in-frame ones, with some missing. The sample records under 2,000,000 clones, roughly 94% being singletons. Input material: naive CD8+ T cells sorted from blood. These TCRs come from a young man in good health.

The chain couples TRBV29-1 to TRBJ1-1, with 7 positions matching TRBD1. The ends lost 6 bases at V and 2 bases at J; junction bases unmatched: 12. The CDR3 is 15 amino acids. Germline lookup yields CDR1 SQVTM and CDR2 ANQGSEA. The CDR3 DNA reads TGCAGCGTCGCCCGGGACAGAAGTGATAACACTGAAGCTTTCTTT. Residues: CSVARDRSDNTEAFF.

The genes are TRBV27 and TRBJ2-3; a weak D match, TRBD2 (6 bases). V lost 5 bases to trimming and J lost 0 bases, with 15 bases between them. The V gene's germline CDR1 is MNHEY and CDR2 SMNVEV (reference sequence). The CDR3 runs to 16 residues. CDR3 nucleotide sequence: TGTGCCAGCAGTCCCGAGGGTGGGACTAGCACAGATACGCAGTATTTT. This translates into CASSPEGGTSTDTQYF.

About this clone: Other DNA sequences in the sample encode the same CDR3. This chain uses TRBV11-2 with TRBJ2-3, with D possibly TRBD2 on 5 matching bases. The CDR3 totals 15 residues. V was shortened by 1 base and J by 0 bases, with 8 bases between the two germline ends. Germline CDR1 reads SGHAT; CDR2 reads FQNNGV. In DNA, the CDR3 is TGTGCCAGCAGCTTAGGGTCGGGGAGCACAGATACGCAGTATTTT. Translated, it gives CASSLGSGSTDTQYF.

V and J are TRBV2 and TRBJ1-6; 7 bases fit TRBD1. The CDR3 sequence is 15 residues long. The junction had 7 bases not matched to a gene; V was cut back by 5 bases and J by 6 bases. Germline loops: CDR1 SNHLY, CDR2 FYNNEI. Written as DNA, the CDR3 is TGTGCCAGCAGTATACAGGGGAACTCTAATTCACCCCTCCACTTT. Translation: CASSIQGNSNSPLHF.

The gene calls are TRBV9 and TRBJ2-1, with 7 bases fitting TRBD2. Looked up from germline, CDR1 is SGDLS and CDR2 is YYNGEE. Trimming at V came to 3 bases and at J to 4 bases, leaving 7 bases not matched to a gene. The CDR3 is 15 residues long. Here the CDR3 reads CASSEAGVLYNEQFF. In nucleotides, the CDR3 is TGTGCCAGCAGCGAGGCGGGGGTCCTTTACAATGAGCAGTTCTTC.

This clone was found once. The V gene is TRBV10-3, the J gene TRBJ1-2; D is unresolved. This CDR3 contains 13 residues. Trimming shortened V by 0 bases and J by 8 bases, and 10 bases separated the two germline ends. Germline V gene lookup returns CDR1 ENHRY and CDR2 SYGVKD. This CDR3 reads CAISESKYWGYTF. CDR3 nucleotides: TGTGCCATCAGTGAGTCAAAGTATTGGGGCTACACCTTC.

This chain links TRBV5-1 with TRBJ2-5, with 7 positions matching TRBD2. The CDR3 is 17 residues long. V lost 0 bases and J lost 1; bases outside the gene matches: 9. Germline V gene sequence: CDR1 SGHRS, CDR2 YFSETQ. For the CDR3, the DNA is TGCGCCAGCAGCTTGGGTGTACGGGAGGTCCTCCAAGAGACCCAGTACTTC. As protein: CASSLGVREVLQETQYF.

The chain's CDR3 is CASSLGDSIPYEQYF. CDR3 coding DNA: TGTGCCAGCAGCCTTGGGGACTCAATACCATACGAGCAGTACTTC. The chain carries TRBV13 and TRBJ2-7, with TRBD2 as a possible D gene (6 bases). With 5 bases removed from V and 4 bases from J, the gap between germline ends came to 18 bases. CDR1 and CDR2 from the germline V gene are PRHDT and FYEKMQ (reference sequence). This CDR3 has 15 amino acids.

The chain employs TRBV9 and TRBJ2-7; tentative D call: TRBD2 (5 bases). CDR3 size: 12 residues. Deletions cut 0 bases from V and 6 bases from J, with 7 bases between. The V gene's germline CDR1 is SGDLS and CDR2 YYNGEE. CDR3 coding DNA: TGTGCCAGCAGCGTAGAACGGGGCGAGCAGTACTTC. As protein: CASSVERGEQYF. Drawing the rest from reference TRBV9 and TRBJ2-7, the complete variable domain is DSGVTQTPKHLITATGQRVTLRCSPRSGDLSVYWYQQSLDQGLQFLIQYYNGEERAKGNILERFSAQQFPDLHSELNLSSLELGDSALYFCASSVERGEQYFGPGTRLTVT.

On this clone itself: This sample includes further DNA sequences coding for the same CDR3. The V gene is TRBV7-9, the J gene TRBJ1-2; tentative D call: TRBD1 (6 bases). Trimming stripped 4 bases from V and 6 bases from J, with 12 bases between. The germline V gene has CDR1 SEHNR and CDR2 FQNEAQ (reference sequence). This CDR3 region has 13 residues. The CDR3 DNA sequence: TGTGCCAGCAGCTCCCGGGACATCGATGGCTACACCTTC. Protein sequence: CASSSRDIDGYTF.

The chain carries TRBV2 and TRBJ1-6, with a weak D call TRBD1 (6 bases). V was cut by 4 bases and J by 5 bases, with 12 bases left in between. Looked up from germline, CDR1 is SNHLY and CDR2 is FYNNEI. The CDR3 has 15 residues. CDR3 loop: CASSGQAYNNSPLHF. CDR3 DNA sequence: TGTGCCAGCAGTGGACAGGCTTACAATAATTCACCCCTCCACTTT.

The rearrangement joins TRBV29-1 to TRBJ2-5; TRBD1 is a possible D gene (6 bases). The ends were cut back, 0 bases at V and 1 base at J, with 9 bases in the middle. The CDR3 is 14 residues long. Germline V gene lookup returns CDR1 SQVTM and CDR2 ANQGSEA. The CDR3 coding sequence is TGCAGCGTTGAAGAAGGGACACTCCAAGAGACCCAGTACTTC. Translating it yields CSVEEGTLQETQYF.

This chain connects TRBV7-9 to TRBJ2-5; maybe TRBD1 (5 bases). V was pared by 4 bases and J by 3 bases, with 12 bases between. Germline CDR1 is SEHNR and CDR2 is FQNEAQ (reference sequence). CDR3 length equals 14 residues. The CDR3 region has the DNA TGTGCCAGCAGCTACGGACAAACCAAAGAGACCCAGTACTTC. Translated: CASSYGQTKETQYF.

V gene TRBV28 combines with J gene TRBJ1-2; 8 positions agree with TRBD1. The CDR3 runs 14 residues. Germline V gene data show CDR1 as MDHEN and CDR2 as SYDVKM. The V and J ends lost 4 bases and 5 bases, in that order; junction bases with no gene match: 6. As DNA, the CDR3 is TGTGCCAGCAGTTCACGGGACAGGACATATGGCTACACCTTC. Amino acids: CASSSRDRTYGYTF.

The V gene is TRBV13, the J gene TRBJ1-1, with a tentative D call TRBD1 (6 bases). Germline V gives CDR1 PRHDT, CDR2 FYEKMQ (reference sequence). This CDR3 has 14 residues. V lost 5 bases and J lost 1, with 11 bases in between. CDR3 sequence reads: CASSRDNSNTEAFF. The CDR3 DNA reads TGTGCCAGCAGCCGGGACAATTCGAACACTGAAGCTTTCTTT.

V usage is TRBV9 and J usage is TRBJ2-5, with 8 bases aligning to TRBD2. Germline loops: CDR1 SGDLS, CDR2 YYNGEE. The trim removed 0 bases at V and 1 base at J, leaving 5 bases unmatched. This CDR3 has 16 residues. The CDR3 spells CASSVGDSGTQETQYF. For the CDR3, the DNA is TGTGCCAGCAGCGTAGGGGATAGCGGGACCCAAGAGACCCAGTACTTC.

This rearrangement joins TRBV30 to TRBJ2-7, with D possibly matching TRBD2 (5 bases). CDR1 and CDR2 (germline): GTSNPN, SVGIG (reference sequence). The CDR3 spans 12 residues. V lost 4 bases to trimming and J lost 4 bases, with 11 bases between them. CDR3 nucleotide sequence: TGTGCCTGGATGATTAGCGCGTACGAGCAGTACTTC. It translates to CAWMISAYEQYF.

This sequence joins TRBV2 and TRBJ1-4; D call uncertain. The CDR3 covers 15 residues. V lost 5 bases and J 1 base, leaving 11 bases between the germline ends. Per germline, CDR1 SNHLY and CDR2 FYNNEI. CDR3 coding DNA: TGTGCCAGCAGTACCTACAGCAGAACTAATGAAAAACTGTTTTTT. Its translation: CASSTYSRTNEKLFF.

The chain links TRBV27 to TRBJ2-6, with D unresolved. Germline V CDR1 and CDR2: MNHEY, SMNVEV (reference sequence). This CDR3 is 15 amino acids long. Trimming removed 4 bases at V and 1 base at J, with 8 bases between. In DNA, the CDR3 is TGTGCCAGCAGTTCAAGCCCTTCTGGGGCCAACGTCCTGACTTTC. Its protein product is CASSSSPSGANVLTF.

The chain couples TRBV7-2 to TRBJ2-5; possibly TRBD1 for D (5 bases). The CDR3 has 15 residues. Germline lookup yields CDR1 SGHTA and CDR2 FQGNSA. Trimming took 1 base from V and 2 from J, leaving 11 bases between them. The CDR3 DNA is TGTGCCAGCAGCTTAGGTGCACAGGTGCAAGAGACCCAGTACTTC. Translated, it gives CASSLGAQVQETQYF.

On this clone: Other DNA sequences in the same sample also yield this CDR3. The chain couples TRBV27 to TRBJ2-1; 8 bases agree with TRBD1. Losses at the gene ends were 4 bases for V and 4 bases for J; bases not matched to a gene: 3. Germline values: CDR1 MNHEY, CDR2 SMNVEV (reference sequence). The CDR3 runs to 14 residues. The CDR3 spells CASSSDRGYNEQFF. CDR3 in DNA: TGTGCCAGCAGTTCCGACAGGGGATACAATGAGCAGTTCTTC.

V and J are TRBV4-1 and TRBJ1-6, with D maybe TRBD1 (5 bases). V lost 0 bases and J 7 bases, leaving 16 bases between the germline ends. Germline CDR1 reads MGHRA; CDR2 reads YSYEKL. The CDR3 loop spans 17 amino acids. The CDR3 sequence: CASSQDIGTLDNSPLHF. DNA of the CDR3: TGCGCCAGCAGCCAAGACATCGGGACCTTGGACAATTCACCCCTCCACTTT.

The chain is built from TRBV2 and TRBJ2-7, with D hard to call. Germline-derived CDR1 and CDR2 are SNHLY and FYNNEI. CDR3 size: 10 residues. V was cut by 7 bases and J by 3 bases, with 4 bases left in between. The CDR3 DNA reads as TGTGCCAGCAAGATCTACGAGCAGTACTTC. It specifies CASKIYEQYF.

The chain uses TRBV7-2 and TRBJ1-1, with unresolved D. Trimming took 5 bases from V and 2 from J, leaving 15 bases between them. The germline V gene has CDR1 SGHTA and CDR2 FQGNSA. The CDR3 has 15 residues. CDR3 region: CASSPRSRFNTEAFF. In nucleotides, the CDR3 is TGTGCCAGCAGCCCCCGGTCGAGATTTAACACTGAAGCTTTCTTT.